Listed here is a single T cell receptor beta chain. The sample is drawn from a study of blood T cell repertoires in COVID-19. Study details: Spain, Italy and the United States supplied samples that represented acute and convalescent COVID-19. PBMCs, B-cell-depleted T cells, or T cells provided the cDNA or gDNA that made up the material.

CDR3 length equals 15 residues. Deletions cut 0 bases from V and 1 base from J, with 10 bases between. Per the germline V gene, CDR1 is SGDLS and CDR2 is YYNGEE. In the source study's methods: Nucleated cell counts were estimated from reference gene primer amplification. The table came from immunoSEQ multiplex PCR; TCRdb's copy has only in-frame clones and leaves some out. V and J calls and clone size are copied from that table; D and trimming were computed from the DNA. The data show around 250,000 clones, with approximately 88% seen just once and approximately 10% held by the top ten. The TCR comes from a woman aged 70-85 years with COVID-19, enrolled during active disease. The specimen was peripheral blood. This sequence joins TRBV9 and TRBJ1-1; no clear D. Here the CDR3 DNA reads TGTGCCAGCAGCGTAGGCGCAGGAACGAACACTGAAGCTTTCTTT. Protein product: CASSVGAGTNTEAFF.